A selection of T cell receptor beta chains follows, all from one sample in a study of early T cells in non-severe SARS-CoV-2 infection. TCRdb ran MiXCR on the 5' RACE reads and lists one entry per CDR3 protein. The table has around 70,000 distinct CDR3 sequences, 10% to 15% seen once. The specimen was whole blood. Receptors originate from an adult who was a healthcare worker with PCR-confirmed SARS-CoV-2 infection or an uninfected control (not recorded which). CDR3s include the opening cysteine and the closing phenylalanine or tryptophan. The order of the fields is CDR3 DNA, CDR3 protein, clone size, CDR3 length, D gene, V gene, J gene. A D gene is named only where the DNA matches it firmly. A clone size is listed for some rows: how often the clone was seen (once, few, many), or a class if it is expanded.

CDR3nt: TGTGCCTGGAGTGTTAGACTAGACAGGGGGCCCGCCCCTGGCTACACCTTC
CDR3aa: CAWSVRLDRGPAPGYTF
abundance: many
len: 17
d_gene: TRBD1
v_gene: TRBV30
j_gene: TRBJ1-2

CDR3nt: TGTGCCAGCAGTTCGCCTCCGACAGGTGACTATGGCTACACCTTC
CDR3aa: CASSSPPTGDYGYTF
abundance: many
len: 15
d_gene: .
v_gene: TRBV12-3/TRBV12-4
j_gene: TRBJ1-2

CDR3nt: TGCAGTGCCCTCAGGGGCACTGAAGCTTTCTTT
CDR3aa: CSALRGTEAFF
abundance: many
len: 11
d_gene: .
v_gene: TRBV20-1
j_gene: TRBJ1-1

CDR3nt: TGCGCCAGCAGCGTAGCTCTGCGAGCCGGGGAGCTGTTTTTT
CDR3aa: CASSVALRAGELFF
abundance: few
len: 14
d_gene: .
v_gene: TRBV4-3
j_gene: TRBJ2-2

CDR3nt: TGCAGTGCTAGAGACGATATGGATTCACTCCTCCACTTT
CDR3aa: CSARDDMDSLLHF
abundance: .
len: 13
d_gene: .
v_gene: TRBV20-1
j_gene: TRBJ1-6

CDR3nt: TGTGCCAGCAGCCAAGGGACAGTCCTACCCTACGAGCAGTACTTC
CDR3aa: CASSQGTVLPYEQYF
abundance: .
len: 15
d_gene: .
v_gene: TRBV3-1
j_gene: TRBJ2-7

CDR3nt: TGTGCCAGCAGTTACTCGCAGGGGGCGAGGTATGGCTACACCTTC
CDR3aa: CASSYSQGARYGYTF
abundance: few
len: 15
d_gene: TRBD1
v_gene: TRBV6-5
j_gene: TRBJ1-2

CDR3nt: TGTGCCAGCCTCGGGACTCAGCGGACCGGGGAGCTGTTTTTT
CDR3aa: CASLGTQRTGELFF
abundance: medium-sized
len: 14
d_gene: .
v_gene: TRBV12-3/TRBV12-4
j_gene: TRBJ2-2

CDR3nt: TGTGCCAGTAGTATAACAGGCAGGGGCCTCAATCAGCCCCAGCATTTT
CDR3aa: CASSITGRGLNQPQHF
abundance: many
len: 16
d_gene: .
v_gene: TRBV19
j_gene: TRBJ1-5

CDR3nt: TGCGCCAGCAGCCCGGCGGGGGCAAGGAATGAGCAGTTCTTC
CDR3aa: CASSPAGARNEQFF
abundance: few
len: 14
d_gene: .
v_gene: TRBV5-1
j_gene: TRBJ2-1

CDR3nt: TGTGCCAGCAGTTTAAAACCCAGGCAGGGCTACACCTTC
CDR3aa: CASSLKPRQGYTF
abundance: many
len: 13
d_gene: .
v_gene: TRBV28
j_gene: TRBJ1-2

CDR3nt: TGTGCCAGCAGGGCCGGGACTAGCATCACCGGGGAGCTGTTTTTT
CDR3aa: CASRAGTSITGELFF
abundance: few
len: 15
d_gene: TRBD2
v_gene: TRBV27
j_gene: TRBJ2-2

CDR3nt: TGCGCCAGCAGCTTGGGGCTCCCCTTAGTCCCCCAAGAGACCCAGTACTTC
CDR3aa: CASSLGLPLVPQETQYF
abundance: few
len: 17
d_gene: .
v_gene: TRBV5-1
j_gene: TRBJ2-5

CDR3nt: TGTGCCAGCAGCCGGACTAGCTACAATGAGCAGTTCTTC
CDR3aa: CASSRTSYNEQFF
abundance: many
len: 13
d_gene: TRBD2
v_gene: TRBV3-1
j_gene: TRBJ2-1

CDR3nt: TGTGCCAGCAGTGAAAGACCCCCAGAGAGGTATCAGCCCCAGCATTTT
CDR3aa: CASSERPPERYQPQHF
abundance: many
len: 16
d_gene: .
v_gene: TRBV6-1
j_gene: TRBJ1-5

CDR3nt: TGCAGCGTTGAACGACAGAACAATGAGCAGTTCTTC
CDR3aa: CSVERQNNEQFF
abundance: .
len: 12
d_gene: .
v_gene: TRBV29-1
j_gene: TRBJ2-1

CDR3nt: TGTGCCAGCAGTTTAGCAGCAGCCTACAATGAGCAGTTCTTC
CDR3aa: CASSLAAAYNEQFF
abundance: few
len: 14
d_gene: .
v_gene: TRBV12-3/TRBV12-4
j_gene: TRBJ2-1

CDR3nt: TGTGCCTGGACGGCAGAGCGCAATCAGCCCCAGCATTTT
CDR3aa: CAWTAERNQPQHF
abundance: few
len: 13
d_gene: .
v_gene: TRBV30
j_gene: TRBJ1-5

CDR3nt: TGTGCTAGCAGCGATACCCGCACAGATACGCAGTATTTT
CDR3aa: CASSDTRTDTQYF
abundance: many
len: 13
d_gene: .
v_gene: TRBV7-7
j_gene: TRBJ2-3

CDR3nt: TGTGCCAGCAGCTTCTATGGGGTGGGGGAGACCCAGTACTTC
CDR3aa: CASSFYGVGETQYF
abundance: .
len: 14
d_gene: .
v_gene: TRBV6-5
j_gene: TRBJ2-5

CDR3nt: TGTGCCAGCAGTTTAAACTCGTGGGGGGCGAACGAGCAGTACTTC
CDR3aa: CASSLNSWGANEQYF
abundance: .
len: 15
d_gene: .
v_gene: TRBV27
j_gene: TRBJ2-7

CDR3nt: TGTGCCAGCAGCCAAGAGCACGGGGGCCGGGGCTACACCTTC
CDR3aa: CASSQEHGGRGYTF
abundance: .
len: 14
d_gene: .
v_gene: TRBV3-1
j_gene: TRBJ1-2

CDR3nt: TGTGCCAGCAGACGGGACAGGGCCGGTAATTCACCCCTCCACTTT
CDR3aa: CASRRDRAGNSPLHF
abundance: few
len: 15
d_gene: TRBD1
v_gene: TRBV3-1
j_gene: TRBJ1-6

CDR3nt: TGCGCCAGCAGTGGACTAGCGGGGGGAGATACGCAGTATTTT
CDR3aa: CASSGLAGGDTQYF
abundance: many
len: 14
d_gene: TRBD2
v_gene: TRBV10-1
j_gene: TRBJ2-3

CDR3nt: TGTGCCAGCAGCTTAGCAATGGGGGCGAATAGTGAAAAACTGTTTTTT
CDR3aa: CASSLAMGANSEKLFF
abundance: many
len: 16
d_gene: .
v_gene: TRBV7-2
j_gene: TRBJ1-4

CDR3nt: TGCAGTGCTCATGCCATGGGACTAGCGGGTTTAGATACGCAGTATTTT
CDR3aa: CSAHAMGLAGLDTQYF
abundance: .
len: 16
d_gene: TRBD2
v_gene: TRBV20-1
j_gene: TRBJ2-3

CDR3nt: TGTGCCAGCAGCATTAGCGGGACATCCTACAATGAGCAGTTCTTC
CDR3aa: CASSISGTSYNEQFF
abundance: .
len: 15
d_gene: TRBD2
v_gene: TRBV7-9
j_gene: TRBJ2-1

CDR3nt: TGTGCCAGCAGCCAGGGCAGGGTCACAGATACGCAGTATTTT
CDR3aa: CASSQGRVTDTQYF
abundance: many
len: 14
d_gene: .
v_gene: TRBV3-1
j_gene: TRBJ2-3

CDR3nt: TGTGCCTGGAGCCGCACCTACACTGAAGCTTTCTTT
CDR3aa: CAWSRTYTEAFF
abundance: many
len: 12
d_gene: .
v_gene: TRBV30
j_gene: TRBJ1-1

CDR3nt: TGTGCCAGCAGCCCCGGATGGCCGATGGCTAATGAAAAACTGTTTTTT
CDR3aa: CASSPGWPMANEKLFF
abundance: many
len: 16
d_gene: .
v_gene: TRBV3-1
j_gene: TRBJ1-4

CDR3nt: TGTGCCAGCAGTTACTTTCGCACAGATACGCAGTATTTT
CDR3aa: CASSYFRTDTQYF
abundance: .
len: 13
d_gene: .
v_gene: TRBV6-5
j_gene: TRBJ2-3

CDR3nt: TGTGCCAGCAGCTTAGCGCATAGCTATGGCTACACCTTC
CDR3aa: CASSLAHSYGYTF
abundance: few
len: 13
d_gene: .
v_gene: TRBV7-8
j_gene: TRBJ1-2

CDR3nt: TGCAGTGCTAGAGTAGGGGACTACGAGCAGTACTTC
CDR3aa: CSARVGDYEQYF
abundance: .
len: 12
d_gene: .
v_gene: TRBV20-1
j_gene: TRBJ2-7

CDR3nt: TGTGCCAGCAGTGGGACCGGGAACACCGGGGAGCTGTTTTTT
CDR3aa: CASSGTGNTGELFF
abundance: many
len: 14
d_gene: .
v_gene: TRBV9
j_gene: TRBJ2-2

CDR3nt: TGTGCCAGCAGTTACGACCGGGGAGGAGAGACCCAGTACTTC
CDR3aa: CASSYDRGGETQYF
abundance: .
len: 14
d_gene: .
v_gene: TRBV6-2/TRBV6-3
j_gene: TRBJ2-5

CDR3nt: TGTGCCAGCAGCCGAAAAAGCGGCAGCTACGAGCAGTACTTC
CDR3aa: CASSRKSGSYEQYF
abundance: .
len: 14
d_gene: .
v_gene: TRBV11-1
j_gene: TRBJ2-7

CDR3nt: TGCGCCAGCGCGACCACTACTAGCACAGATACGCAGTATTTT
CDR3aa: CASATTTSTDTQYF
abundance: few
len: 14
d_gene: .
v_gene: TRBV10-2
j_gene: TRBJ2-3

CDR3nt: TGCGCCAGCCGCGGGACAGGGACCTATGGCTACACCTTC
CDR3aa: CASRGTGTYGYTF
abundance: many
len: 13
d_gene: TRBD1
v_gene: TRBV4-3
j_gene: TRBJ1-2

CDR3nt: TGTGCCAGTAGTCGCCTCGCTAGCGACAATGAGCAGTTCTTC
CDR3aa: CASSRLASDNEQFF
abundance: many
len: 14
d_gene: .
v_gene: TRBV19
j_gene: TRBJ2-1

CDR3nt: TGTGCCAGCAGTGAAAGCGGACAGAGATGGACTGAAGCTTTCTTT
CDR3aa: CASSESGQRWTEAFF
abundance: .
len: 15
d_gene: .
v_gene: TRBV6-1
j_gene: TRBJ1-1

CDR3nt: TGTGCCAGCAGCTGGAGGGCGAATTCACCCCTCCACTTT
CDR3aa: CASSWRANSPLHF
abundance: many
len: 13
d_gene: .
v_gene: TRBV11-2
j_gene: TRBJ1-6

CDR3nt: TGTGCCAGCAGCCAAGAAGGACTCTCTGGGGCCAACGTCCTGACTTTC
CDR3aa: CASSQEGLSGANVLTF
abundance: .
len: 16
d_gene: .
v_gene: TRBV3-1
j_gene: TRBJ2-6

CDR3nt: TGTGCCAGCAGCTCGTCTAGCGGGGGGGCCGCAGATACGCAGTATTTT
CDR3aa: CASSSSSGGAADTQYF
abundance: few
len: 16
d_gene: TRBD2
v_gene: TRBV7-6
j_gene: TRBJ2-3

CDR3nt: TGTGCCAGCAGGCTAAGTGGCAGTGGAGGGAAGAGGTATGGCTACACCTTC
CDR3aa: CASRLSGSGGKRYGYTF
abundance: few
len: 17
d_gene: .
v_gene: TRBV3-1
j_gene: TRBJ1-2